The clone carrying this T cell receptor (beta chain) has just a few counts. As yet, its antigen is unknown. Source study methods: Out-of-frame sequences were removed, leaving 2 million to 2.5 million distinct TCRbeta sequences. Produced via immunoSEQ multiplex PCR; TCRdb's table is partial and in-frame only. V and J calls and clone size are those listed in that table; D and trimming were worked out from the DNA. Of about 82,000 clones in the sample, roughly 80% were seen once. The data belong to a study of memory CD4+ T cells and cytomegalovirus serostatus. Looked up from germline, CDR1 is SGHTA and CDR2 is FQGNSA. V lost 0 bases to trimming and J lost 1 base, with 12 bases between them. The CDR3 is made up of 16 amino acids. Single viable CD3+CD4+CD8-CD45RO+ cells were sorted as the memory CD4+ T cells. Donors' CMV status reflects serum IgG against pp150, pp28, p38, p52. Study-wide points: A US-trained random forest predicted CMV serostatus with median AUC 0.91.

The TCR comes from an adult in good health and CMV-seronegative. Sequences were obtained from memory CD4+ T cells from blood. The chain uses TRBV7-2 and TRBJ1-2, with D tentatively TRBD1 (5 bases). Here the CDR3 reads CASSLATGGGNYGYTF. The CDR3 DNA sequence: TGTGCCAGCAGCTTAGCGACGGGTGGGGGTAACTATGGCTACACCTTC.